The sequence of this T cell receptor beta chain was determined in a study of identical twins. A universal primer site was incorporated via template switching, and the cDNA contained unique molecular identifiers. MiXCR was run by TCRdb on the 5' RACE reads, yielding one entry per CDR3 protein. The sample lists a few hundred thousand distinct CDR3 sequences; 9.6% were seen once. Study outcomes and limitations: Within cord blood, abundant beta clonotypes carried fewer insertions, but memory repertoires showed no such trend. Cross-sectional statistics underpinned the conclusions; the same donors were not followed.

Germline CDR1 and CDR2: SGHDN and FVKESK. The V and J ends lost 0 bases and 6 bases respectively, with 9 bases between them. This CDR3 comprises 14 residues. This clonotype was seen more than once but under ten times. No antigen is known for it. These data also formed part of another study, on yellow fever vaccine responses in identical twins.

The chain is built from TRBV14 and TRBJ2-1; D is unclear. The sample was PBMCs. The sequence was collected from a young woman in good health. The CDR3 reads CASSQDTVLNEQFF. CDR3 coding DNA: TGTGCCAGCAGCCAAGATACAGTTCTCAATGAGCAGTTCTTC.